This T cell receptor beta chain was sequenced during a study of T cells in narcolepsy. Findings and caveats of the study: No autoreactive T cell clone sequences appeared in some memory CD4+ repertoires. HCRT-specific and TRIB2-specific autoreactive clonotypes appeared among same-patient CSF and blood CD4+ clonotypes. Reportedly, autoreactive clonotypes were serially detected in patients' blood but not controls'.

With 0 bases removed from V and 5 bases from J, the gap between germline ends came to 13 bases. CDR3 length equals 15 residues. The table lists this clone with a few counts. What it recognizes is unknown. TCRdb's copy holds only in-frame clones and misses some; the assay was immunoSEQ multiplex PCR. Here the sample spans tens of thousands of clones, 65% to 85% being singletons. The sequence was collected from a human donor in good health. Sequencing was carried out using memory (CD45RA-) CD4+ T cells from blood. The genes are TRBV23-1 and TRBJ2-5; a possible D gene is TRBD2 (6 bases). TRBV23-1 is labeled an ORF, and its function is uncertain. CDR3 DNA sequence: TGCGCCAGCAGTCAATCGGAGGGTCAGGCGGAGACCCAGTACTTC. This translates into CASSQSEGQAETQYF.